These 17 T cell receptor beta chains came from one sample sequenced in a study of cytomegalovirus exposure and HLA in healthy donors. Vbeta (60) and Jbeta (13) primers were used in the PCR. Clones were sequenced by immunoSEQ multiplex PCR, and TCRdb holds only the in-frame ones, with some missing. The sample lists roughly 120,000 clones, about 73% occurring once. Sample: PBMCs. The receptors shown here come from a woman in her thirties or forties in good health and CMV-seropositive.

The V gene is TRBV19, the J gene TRBJ1-1, with D unresolved. This CDR3 region has 12 residues. In germline, CDR1 is LNHDA, CDR2 SQIVND (reference sequence). The V and J ends lost 4 bases and 3 bases respectively, with 6 bases between them. The CDR3 spells CASSNGDTEAFF. The DNA of the CDR3 is TGTGCCAGTAGTAACGGGGACACTGAAGCTTTCTTT. The full variable domain, rest sourced from reference TRBV19 and TRBJ1-1, is DGGITQSPKYLFRKEGQNVTLSCEQNLNHDAMYWYRQDPGQGLRLIYYSQIVNDFQKGDIAEGYSVSREKKESFPLTVTSAQKNPTAFYLCASSNGDTEAFFGQGTRLTVV.

This clone has just a few counts. This sequence joins TRBV9 and TRBJ1-1; 7 bases align to TRBD1. Germline CDR1 and CDR2: SGDLS and YYNGEE. V gave up 4 bases and J gave up 5 bases; unmatched junction bases: 8. The CDR3 has 14 residues. The CDR3 here is CASSITGVGTEAFF. The CDR3 nucleotides are TGTGCCAGCAGCATAACAGGGGTAGGGACTGAAGCTTTCTTT.

This rearrangement joins TRBV5-1 to TRBJ2-7, with D unclear. Trimming took off 1 base at V and 2 bases at J, with 7 bases between the two ends. Germline-derived CDR1 and CDR2 are SGHRS and YFSETQ. The CDR3 is made up of 13 amino acids. CDR3 region: CASSLQLTYEQYF. CDR3 DNA: TGCGCCAGCAGCTTGCAACTGACCTACGAGCAGTACTTC.

V and J are TRBV5-4 and TRBJ2-3; possible D gene TRBD1, 6 bases. CDR3 length: 16 amino acids. Germline CDR1 SGHNT, CDR2 YYREEE (reference sequence). V lost 0 bases and J lost 1, with 12 bases in between. CDR3 region: CASSLVKGVGTDTQYF. In DNA, the CDR3 is TGTGCCAGCAGCTTGGTGAAGGGGGTGGGCACAGATACGCAGTATTTT. Drawing the rest from reference TRBV5-4 and TRBJ2-3, the complete variable domain is ETGVTQSPTHLIKTRGQQVTLRCSSQSGHNTVSWYQQALGQGPQFIFQYYREEENGRGNFPPRFSGLQFPNYSSELNVNALELDDSALYLCASSLVKGVGTDTQYFGPGTRLTVL.

The count of this clone is one. The chain uses TRBV5-1 and TRBJ1-1; D remains ambiguous. The CDR3 contains 14 residues. With 2 bases removed from V and 1 base from J, the gap between germline ends came to 9 bases. Germline values: CDR1 SGHRS, CDR2 YFSETQ. In nucleotides, the CDR3 is TGCGCCAGCAGCTTCGCCCGGGAGAACACTGAAGCTTTCTTT. This encodes CASSFARENTEAFF.

This clone appeared a single time. This rearrangement joins TRBV10-3 to TRBJ1-1; D remains unclear. V was shortened by 3 bases and J by 1 base, with 9 bases between the two germline ends. In germline, CDR1 is ENHRY, CDR2 SYGVKD. The length of the CDR3 is 14 residues. CDR3 loop: CAISDWAGNTEAFF. The CDR3 nucleotides are TGTGCCATCAGTGATTGGGCGGGGAACACTGAAGCTTTCTTT.

The V call is TRBV4-3, the J call TRBJ1-6, with D maybe TRBD1 (6 bases). The CDR3 spans 15 residues. Looked up from germline, CDR1 is LGHNA and CDR2 is YSLEER. V was pared by 6 bases and J by 6 bases, with 15 bases between. The CDR3 is CASSQYRDSNSPLHF. In DNA, the CDR3 is TGCGCCAGCAGTCAGTACAGGGATTCTAATTCACCCCTCCACTTT.

The chain employs TRBV27 and TRBJ2-7, with a weak D call TRBD1 (5 bases). Trimming left V 5 bases short and J 2 bases short, with 7 bases between. CDR1 and CDR2 (germline): MNHEY, SMNVEV (reference sequence). CDR3 length: 12 amino acids. This CDR3 is CASSQGPYEQYF. The CDR3 nucleotides are TGTGCCAGCAGTCAGGGTCCCTACGAGCAGTACTTC.

A few counts support this clone. CDR3 region: CASSVSHRPYSGANVLTF. The DNA for the CDR3 is TGTGCCAGCAGTGTCAGCCACAGGCCCTACTCTGGGGCCAACGTCCTGACTTTC. The V call is TRBV6-4, the J call TRBJ2-6; D perhaps matches TRBD1 (5 bases). This CDR3 comprises 18 residues. The germline V gene has CDR1 MRHNA and CDR2 SNTAGT. V lost 4 bases to trimming and J lost 0 bases, with 16 bases between them.

As to this clone: Other DNA sequences from this sample encode an identical CDR3 as well. The chain links TRBV9 to TRBJ1-1, with D tentatively TRBD1 (6 bases). V was trimmed by 4 bases and J by 4 bases, leaving 20 bases between them. CDR1 and CDR2 (germline): SGDLS, YYNGEE. This CDR3 has 16 amino acids. The DNA of the CDR3 is TGTGCCAGCAGCCCATACTCCAGGGGCTATCCCACTGAAGCTTTCTTT. The encoded protein is CASSPYSRGYPTEAFF.

CDR3 protein: CASSDGGAGNYGYTF. As DNA, the CDR3 is TGTGCCAGCAGTGACGGAGGGGCTGGGAACTATGGCTACACCTTC. The chain links TRBV25-1 to TRBJ1-2, with a possible D match to TRBD1 (5 bases). Deletions cut 3 bases from V and 2 bases from J, with 13 bases between. The CDR3 length is 15 residues. Germline values: CDR1 MGHDK, CDR2 SYGVNS.

This sequence joins TRBV7-9 and TRBJ1-2, with 8 bases identical to TRBD1. The CDR3 contains 14 residues. V lost 5 bases and J lost 4; bases outside the gene matches: 6. The germline gives CDR1 SEHNR, CDR2 FQNEAQ (reference sequence). CDR3 loop: CASSLSTGGYGYTF. Here the CDR3 DNA reads TGTGCCAGCAGCCTTAGTACAGGGGGCTATGGCTACACCTTC. Combining the CDR3 with reference TRBV7-9 and TRBJ1-2 gives the whole variable domain DTGVSQNPRHKITKRGQNVTFRCDPISEHNRLYWYRQTLGQGPEFLTYFQNEAQLEKSRLLSDRFSAERPKGSFSTLEIQRTEQGDSAMYLCASSLSTGGYGYTFGSGTRLTVV.

The chain links TRBV6-1 to TRBJ2-7, with TRBD1 matching over 11 bases. Germline lookup yields CDR1 MNHNS and CDR2 SASEGT. CDR3 length: 13 amino acids. Losses at the gene ends were 5 bases for V and 5 bases for J; bases not matched to a gene: 2. CDR3 region: CASSRTGGDEQYF. The CDR3 DNA sequence: TGTGCCAGCAGTCGGACAGGGGGCGACGAGCAGTACTTC.

The genes are TRBV2 and TRBJ1-3; D may be TRBD1 (5 bases). The germline V gene encodes CDR1 SNHLY and CDR2 FYNNEI. Trimming stripped 4 bases from V and 3 bases from J, with 7 bases between. The CDR3 extends over 13 amino acids. The CDR3 DNA sequence: TGTGCCAGCAGTGGAAGGGGTGGAAACACCATATATTTT. This encodes CASSGRGGNTIYF.

The chain carries TRBV4-1 and TRBJ2-3, with 13 nucleotides matching TRBD2. CDR1 and CDR2 from the germline V gene are MGHRA and YSYEKL. J was trimmed by 1 base and V by 6 bases; bases with no gene match: 1. The length of the CDR3 is 15 residues. CDR3 residues: CASRLAGGGTDTQYF. The CDR3 DNA reads as TGCGCCAGCAGACTAGCGGGGGGGGGCACAGATACGCAGTATTTT.

The CDR3, as DNA: TGCGCCAGCAGCTGGGGGACAGACACTGAAGCTTTCTTT. This sequence encodes CASSWGTDTEAFF. V and J are TRBV5-1 and TRBJ1-1, with 7 bases identical to TRBD1. The germline V gene encodes CDR1 SGHRS and CDR2 YFSETQ. CDR3 length: 13 residues. J was trimmed by 3 bases and V by 3 bases; bases with no gene match: 2.

This rearrangement joins TRBV7-2 to TRBJ2-3, with TRBD2 matching over 14 bases. This CDR3 region has 18 residues. After removal of 3 bases from V and 0 bases from J, the junction contained 5 bases not matched to a gene. Germline V lookup: CDR1 SGHTA, CDR2 FQGNSA. The CDR3 here is CASSFRTSGGPSTDTQYF. The CDR3 DNA reads as TGTGCCAGCAGCTTTCGGACTAGCGGGGGGCCGAGCACAGATACGCAGTATTTT.